This TCR beta chain was retrieved from a study of control samples from healthy donors and cancer patients. Germline V gene sequence: CDR1 SQVTM, CDR2 ANQGSEA. V lost 8 bases, J lost 6 bases, and 12 bases stayed unmatched. The CDR3 has 13 amino acids. The assay was immunoSEQ multiplex PCR, and TCRdb's table has in-frame clones only and misses some. This table holds roughly 88,000 clones, 90% to 95% found once. The receptor was isolated from a man in his fifties or sixties in good health. The chain employs TRBV29-1 and TRBJ1-1; TRBD1 matches 7 bases. Sequencing used blood. The CDR3: CSHFTVTGSEAFF. The CDR3 nucleotides are TGCAGCCACTTCACCGTGACAGGGTCTGAAGCTTTCTTT.